The clone carrying this TCR beta chain was counted once. The antigen is not known. Profiled with immunoSEQ multiplex PCR; TCRdb holds only in-frame clones, not every one. The sample shows about 100,000 clones, approximately 84% of them seen only once. The CDR3 contains 15 residues. With 2 bases clipped from V and 5 bases from J, the junction kept 7 bases outside the gene matches. Germline loops: CDR1 SGHDT, CDR2 YYEEEE. These data belong to a study of graft-versus-host responses after intestinal transplantation. In the study overall: Recipients were given multivisceral, liver-intestinal, or isolated intestinal transplants. Findings of the study overall: Peak circulating GvH clone levels tracked with early post-transplant HvG declines.

The starting material was unstimulated CD4+ T cells sorted from spleen or lymph node cells, obtained before intestinal transplant. The V gene is TRBV5-6, the J gene TRBJ2-5; 9 bases match TRBD1. The TCR sequence derives from a human donor who received an intestinal transplant. CDR3 nucleotides: TGTGCCAGCAGCTTTTCGGGACAGGGAGGGGAGACCCAGTACTTC. Amino acids: CASSFSGQGGETQYF.